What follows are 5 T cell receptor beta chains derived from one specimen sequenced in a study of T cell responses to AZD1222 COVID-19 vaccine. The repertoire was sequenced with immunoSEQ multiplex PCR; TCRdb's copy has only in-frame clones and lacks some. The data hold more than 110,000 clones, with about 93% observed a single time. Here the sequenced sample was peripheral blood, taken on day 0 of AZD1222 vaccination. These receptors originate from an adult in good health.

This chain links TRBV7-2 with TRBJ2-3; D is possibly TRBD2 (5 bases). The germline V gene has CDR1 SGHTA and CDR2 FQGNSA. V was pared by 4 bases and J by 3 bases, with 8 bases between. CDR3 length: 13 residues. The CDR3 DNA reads TGTGCCAGCAGCTCACCGGGGACAGATACGCAGTATTTT. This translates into CASSSPGTDTQYF.

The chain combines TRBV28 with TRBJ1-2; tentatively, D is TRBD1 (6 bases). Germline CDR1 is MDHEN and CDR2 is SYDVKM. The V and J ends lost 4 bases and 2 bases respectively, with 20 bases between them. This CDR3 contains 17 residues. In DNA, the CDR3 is TGTGCCAGCAGTTCGCTGCCCCCAGGGACAAGCAACTATGGCTACACCTTC. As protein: CASSSLPPGTSNYGYTF.

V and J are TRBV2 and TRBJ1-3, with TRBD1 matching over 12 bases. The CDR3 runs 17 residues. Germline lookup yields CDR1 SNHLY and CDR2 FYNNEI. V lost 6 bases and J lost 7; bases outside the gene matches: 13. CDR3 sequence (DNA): TGTGCCAGCAGCGCCGGGACAGGGGGCAAACGATGGAACACCATATATTTT. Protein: CASSAGTGGKRWNTIYF.

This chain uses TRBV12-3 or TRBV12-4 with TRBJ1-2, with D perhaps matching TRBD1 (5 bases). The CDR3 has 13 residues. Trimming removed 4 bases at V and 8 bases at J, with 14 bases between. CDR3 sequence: CASSYLRGDGYTF. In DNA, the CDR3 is TGTGCCAGCAGTTATTTAAGGGGAGACGGCTACACCTTC.

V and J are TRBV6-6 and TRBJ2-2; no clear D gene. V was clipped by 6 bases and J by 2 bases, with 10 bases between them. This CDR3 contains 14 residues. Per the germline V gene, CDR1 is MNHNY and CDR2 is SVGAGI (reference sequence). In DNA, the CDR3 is TGTGCCAGCAGCCCCGACGTAAACACCGGGGAGCTGTTTTTT. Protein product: CASSPDVNTGELFF.